This entry features one T cell receptor beta chain sequence. What it binds is unknown. This CDR3 contains 15 residues. The germline gives CDR1 SGHVS, CDR2 FQNEAQ. The V end was cut by 5 bases, the J end by 7 bases, with 17 bases between. This sample is part of a study of cytomegalovirus exposure and HLA in healthy donors. Notes on the study in general: In a later analysis, at a false discovery rate of 0.05, some 17,000 TCR beta sequences were associated with HLA alleles.

Amplification used 60 Vbeta primers and 13 Jbeta primers. Method: immunoSEQ multiplex PCR; TCRdb's copy keeps in-frame clones and lacks some. In the table there are about 190,000 clones, around 87% of which are singletons. The J gene is TRBJ1-4, the V gene TRBV7-8; D not resolved. This TCR came from a man aged 25-45 years in good health and CMV-seronegative. The sequenced sample consisted of PBMCs. The CDR3 nucleotides read TGTGCCAGCAGCCCGCGACCGAGGCGAGGTGAAAAACTGTTTTTT. Translating gives CASSPRPRRGEKLFF.